The 25 T cell receptor beta chains below were found in one sample sequenced in a study of T cells in Graves' hyperthyroidism and ophthalmopathy. TCR beta CDR3 sequences were amplified from RNA transcripts. TCR CDR3 underwent first-round RT-PCR with the HTBI primer set. TCRdb passed the multiplex PCR reads through MiXCR, listing each CDR3 protein once. The table shows around 560,000 distinct CDR3 sequences, with 15% to 20% occurring only once. Sequencing was performed on blood. The receptors were gathered from a young woman with Graves' hyperthyroidism.

This rearrangement joins TRBV12-3 or TRBV12-4 to TRBJ1-1, with D unclear. This CDR3 is built from 15 residues. Trimming shortened V by 2 bases and J by 4 bases, and 14 bases separated the two germline ends. The CDR3 sequence is CASSLYAGLPTEAFF. CDR3 nucleotide sequence: TGTGCCAGCAGTTTATACGCAGGCTTGCCCACTGAAGCTTTCTTT.

The V call is TRBV24-1, the J call TRBJ2-7; unclear D gene. V dropped 6 bases and J dropped 2 bases, with 7 bases sitting between them. The CDR3 has 12 amino acids. Germline V gene sequence: CDR1 KGHDR, CDR2 SFDVKD. The CDR3: CATSQDAYEQYF. The CDR3 region has the DNA TGTGCCACCAGTCAGGATGCCTACGAGCAGTACTTC.

This clonotype was observed at least ten times. CDR3 nucleotide sequence: TGCAGTGCTCCTATGGACTACTACAATGAGCAGTTCTTC. As protein: CSAPMDYYNEQFF. J is TRBJ2-1 and V is TRBV20-1, with D possibly matching TRBD2 (6 bases). V gave up 5 bases and J gave up 3 bases, with 11 bases separating them. The CDR3 runs 13 residues. Germline-derived CDR1 and CDR2 are DFQATT and SNEGSKA (reference sequence).

This clonotype has a count of ten or more. The rearrangement uses TRBV7-6 and TRBJ2-1, with D possibly being TRBD2 (6 bases). The V and J ends lost 1 base and 5 bases respectively, with 15 bases between them. The CDR3 contains 16 residues. Germline V lookup: CDR1 SGHVS, CDR2 FNYEAQ. The CDR3 protein is CASSLEVAAGNNEQFF. The CDR3 nucleotides read TGTGCCAGCAGCTTAGAGGTAGCGGCAGGTAACAATGAGCAGTTCTTC.

The J gene is TRBJ1-2, the V gene TRBV19; D perhaps matches TRBD1 (6 bases). The CDR3 totals 14 residues. The germline V and J ends were trimmed by 5 bases and 4 bases, with 14 bases remaining between them. From germline, CDR1 is LNHDA and CDR2 SQIVND (reference sequence). The chain's CDR3 is CASSQTGFSYGYTF. CDR3 nucleotide sequence: TGTGCCAGTAGTCAGACAGGATTCAGCTATGGCTACACCTTC.

At least ten counts were recorded for this clonotype. CDR3 sequence (DNA): TGTGCCAGCAGCTTACTTCCGTCTTTCGCCCGGACAGGAAGTGGAGGCTACACCTTC. As protein: CASSLLPSFARTGSGGYTF. The rearrangement joins TRBV11-2 to TRBJ1-2, with TRBD1 identical over 7 bases. Germline V gives CDR1 SGHAT, CDR2 FQNNGV. Trimming cost V 2 bases and J 8 bases; bases outside gene matches: 23. The CDR3 totals 19 residues.

This clonotype has a count of ten or more. The gene calls are TRBV11-2 and TRBJ1-1; D ambiguous. The CDR3 is made up of 13 amino acids. Deletions cut 2 bases from V and 3 bases from J, with 7 bases between. Germline V lookup: CDR1 SGHAT, CDR2 FQNNGV. CDR3 residues: CASSLRRDTEAFF. CDR3 nucleotides: TGTGCCAGCAGCTTACGGCGGGACACTGAAGCTTTCTTT.

This clonotype has more than one count but fewer than ten. This chain joins TRBV20-1 and TRBJ1-2; 12 bases are a match to TRBD1. The CDR3 is 15 residues long. Looked up from germline, CDR1 is DFQATT and CDR2 is SNEGSKA (reference sequence). V lost 3 bases, J lost 8 bases, and 10 bases stayed unmatched. Here the CDR3 reads CSARGQGQGALGYTF. The CDR3 DNA follows: TGCAGTGCTAGGGGGCAGGGACAGGGGGCTTTAGGCTACACCTTC.

This clonotype was counted many times. The chain has TRBV5-1 and TRBJ2-1; perhaps TRBD2 as D (5 bases). CDR3 length: 15 amino acids. Germline V gene data show CDR1 as SGHRS and CDR2 as YFSETQ. Trimming stripped 1 base from V and 5 bases from J, with 13 bases between. The CDR3 bases are TGCGCCAGCAGCTTGCTCGGGATAATTAACAATGAGCAGTTCTTC. Translation gives CASSLLGIINNEQFF.

The chain joins TRBV7-9 to TRBJ2-3, with TRBD1 matching over 7 bases. The length of the CDR3 is 14 residues. CDR1 SEHNR and CDR2 FQNEAQ come from the germline V gene (reference sequence). J was trimmed by 2 bases and V by 5 bases; bases with no gene match: 4. The CDR3 protein is CASSKDRVTDTQYF. DNA of the CDR3: TGTGCCAGCAGCAAAGACAGGGTCACAGATACGCAGTATTTT.

This clonotype was counted ten times or more. The V call is TRBV20-1, the J call TRBJ2-7; D might be TRBD1 (7 bases). The CDR3 is 15 amino acids. With 1 base removed from V and 2 bases from J, the gap between germline ends came to 15 bases. The germline V gene has CDR1 DFQATT and CDR2 SNEGSKA (reference sequence). Here the CDR3 reads CSARGGRGVAYEQYF. The DNA for the CDR3 is TGCAGTGCTAGAGGAGGCAGGGGGGTGGCCTACGAGCAGTACTTC.

This clonotype was counted many times. The rearrangement uses TRBV30 and TRBJ1-5; perhaps TRBD1 as D (5 bases). The V gene lost 1 base and the J gene lost 3 bases, with 10 bases spanning the gap. The CDR3 loop spans 14 amino acids. CDR1 is GTSNPN, CDR2 SVGIG, per germline (reference sequence). The CDR3 coding sequence is TGTGCCTGGAGTGCCCGGGGGGTCAATCAGCCCCAGCATTTT. As protein: CAWSARGVNQPQHF.

This clonotype was counted many times. J is TRBJ1-5 and V is TRBV6-1; 9 bases are a match to TRBD1. The V gene end was trimmed by 6 bases and the J gene end by 3 bases; junction bases not matched to a gene: 6. This CDR3 is 15 amino acids long. Germline V lookup: CDR1 MNHNS, CDR2 SASEGT. The CDR3 loop reads CASSFGTGPNQPQHF. In DNA form, the CDR3 reads TGTGCCAGCAGCTTCGGGACAGGGCCCAATCAGCCCCAGCATTTT.

CDR3: CASSEDGGDTGELFF. The CDR3 DNA reads as TGTGCCAGCAGCGAGGATGGGGGGGACACCGGGGAGCTGTTTTTT. The rearrangement joins TRBV5-8 to TRBJ2-2, with 7 bases lining up with TRBD2. CDR1 is SGHTS and CDR2 is YDEGEE in the germline V gene. Germline trimming cut 4 bases from V and 3 bases from J; bases unmatched to any gene: 6. The CDR3 is 15 residues long.

In its sample, this clonotype was seen many times. V and J are TRBV12-3 or TRBV12-4 and TRBJ2-3; D is ambiguous. The CDR3 runs 16 residues. V was trimmed by 6 bases and J by 0 bases, leaving 16 bases between them. The DNA of the CDR3 is TGTGCCAGCAGAGCTCTATATCCCGTTAGCACAGATACGCAGTATTTT. Protein sequence: CASRALYPVSTDTQYF.

This chain uses TRBV7-9 with TRBJ2-3, with TRBD2 matching over 12 bases. Germline V CDR1 and CDR2: SEHNR, FQNEAQ (reference sequence). V gave up 7 bases and J gave up 4 bases; unmatched junction bases: 15. The CDR3 contains 18 residues. CDR3 sequence: CASNSRQGLAGGPDTQYF. DNA for the CDR3: TGTGCCAGCAACTCAAGACAGGGTCTAGCGGGAGGGCCAGATACGCAGTATTTT.

The chain recombines TRBV3-1 with TRBJ2-3; tentatively, D is TRBD1 or TRBD2 (5 bases each). V was cut by 1 base and J by 4 bases, with 12 bases left in between. The length of the CDR3 is 15 residues. Germline CDR1 LGHDT, CDR2 YNNKEL (reference sequence). The CDR3 region is CASSQAPGQPDTQYF. DNA for the CDR3: TGTGCCAGCAGCCAAGCTCCGGGGCAGCCAGATACGCAGTATTTT.

This clonotype was seen a handful of times. V gene TRBV6-1 combines with J gene TRBJ2-1, with D perhaps matching TRBD2 (6 bases). The CDR3 totals 14 residues. V was shortened by 7 bases and J by 0 bases, with 10 bases between the two germline ends. Germline lookup yields CDR1 MNHNS and CDR2 SASEGT. DNA for the CDR3: TGTGCCAGCAAAAGGGACTCCTCCTACAATGAGCAGTTCTTC. It yields the protein CASKRDSSYNEQFF.

The table lists this clonotype with many counts. A much bigger clone sits one base away, suggesting this may be a read error. This chain connects TRBV12-3 or TRBV12-4 to TRBJ2-2; no definite D call. The length of the CDR3 is 12 residues. The V gene lost 10 bases and the J gene lost 1 base, with 7 bases spanning the gap. DNA of the CDR3: TGTGCCACCTCCCTGAACACCGGGGAGCTGTTTTTT. Protein product: CATSLNTGELFF.

This clonotype turned up a few times. The V call is TRBV12-3 or TRBV12-4, the J call TRBJ2-1, with D possibly TRBD1 on 6 matching bases. The ends were cut back, 6 bases at V and 3 bases at J, with 21 bases in the middle. The CDR3 runs 17 residues. The CDR3 loop is CASSQVKQGSRYNEQFF. The CDR3 DNA reads TGTGCCAGCAGCCAAGTAAAACAGGGTTCGCGCTACAATGAGCAGTTCTTC.

J is TRBJ2-1 and V is TRBV5-5, with 9 nucleotides matching TRBD2. CDR1 is SGHKS and CDR2 is YYEKEE in the germline V gene (reference sequence). With 4 bases clipped from V and 12 bases from J, the junction kept 14 bases outside the gene matches. CDR3 length: 15 amino acids. The CDR3 reads CASSQDWLAGKGQFF. CDR3 in DNA: TGTGCCAGCAGCCAAGATTGGCTAGCGGGGAAGGGGCAGTTCTTC.

This clonotype has a count of ten or more. This rearrangement joins TRBV5-1 to TRBJ2-3; D remains unclear. Per germline, CDR1 SGHRS and CDR2 YFSETQ. This CDR3 contains 11 residues. With 0 bases removed from V and 12 bases from J, the gap between germline ends came to 8 bases. In DNA, the CDR3 is TGCGCCAGCAGCTTGGAGGCGACACAGTATTTT. This codes for CASSLEATQYF.

This clonotype appeared a few times. The chain joins TRBV7-9 to TRBJ1-5; 8 positions agree with TRBD1. The germline gives CDR1 SEHNR, CDR2 FQNEAQ (reference sequence). J gave up 0 bases and V 3 bases, and 4 bases lay outside the gene matches. The CDR3 sequence is 16 residues long. The chain's CDR3 is CASSFGQGPSNQPQHF. The CDR3 region has the DNA TGTGCCAGCAGCTTCGGACAGGGCCCTAGCAATCAGCCCCAGCATTTT.

As to this clonotype: This may arise from a read error, as a much more abundant clone is one base away. It is likely a read error, because the conserved phenylalanine at the end of the CDR3 is missing. J is TRBJ1-1 and V is TRBV5-1; D might be TRBD1 (6 bases). Looked up from germline, CDR1 is SGHRS and CDR2 is YFSETQ. The CDR3 has 15 residues. Trimming left V 3 bases short and J 0 bases short, with 12 bases between. The CDR3 DNA sequence: TGCGCCAGCAGCTACGGGGGCCCCATGAACACTGAAGCTTTCCTT. Its protein product is CASSYGGPMNTEAFL.

For this clonotype: This may come from a read error, since a much larger clone is one base off. The chain carries TRBV6-4 and TRBJ2-7; the D gene is possibly TRBD1 (6 bases). CDR3 size: 14 residues. Germline V gene sequence: CDR1 MRHNA, CDR2 SNTAGT. V was trimmed by 5 bases and J by 3 bases, leaving 14 bases between them. This CDR3 is CASSIGQLVYEQYF. The CDR3 DNA is TGTGCCAGCAGTATAGGACAGCTCGTCTACGAGCAGTACTTC.